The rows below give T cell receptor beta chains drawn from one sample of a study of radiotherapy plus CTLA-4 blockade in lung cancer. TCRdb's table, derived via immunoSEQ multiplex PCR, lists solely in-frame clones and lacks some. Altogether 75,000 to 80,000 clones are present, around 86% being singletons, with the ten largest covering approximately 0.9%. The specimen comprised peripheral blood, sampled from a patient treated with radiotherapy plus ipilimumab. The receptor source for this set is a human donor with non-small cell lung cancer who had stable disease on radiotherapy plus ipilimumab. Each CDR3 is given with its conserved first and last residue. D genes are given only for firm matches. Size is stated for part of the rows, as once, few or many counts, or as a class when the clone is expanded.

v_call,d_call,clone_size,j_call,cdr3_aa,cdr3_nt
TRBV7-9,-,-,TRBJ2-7,CASSLENSYEQYF,TGTGCCAGCAGCTTAGAGAATTCCTACGAGCAGTACTTC
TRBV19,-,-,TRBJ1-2,CASRHEENYGYTF,TGTGCCAGTAGGCACGAGGAAAACTATGGCTACACCTTC
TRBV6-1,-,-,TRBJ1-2,CASSDRPSGETHGYTF,TGTGCCAGCAGTGATCGTCCATCAGGGGAAACTCATGGCTACACCTTC
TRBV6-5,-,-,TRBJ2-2,CASREVGELFF,TGTGCCAGCAGGGAGGTCGGGGAGCTGTTTTTT
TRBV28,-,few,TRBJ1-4,CASSNTGRMNEKLFF,TGTGCCAGCAGTAACACGGGACGGATGAATGAAAAACTGTTTTTT
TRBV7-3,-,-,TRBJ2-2,CASSLGVDTGELFF,TGTGCCAGCAGCTTAGGGGTTGACACCGGGGAGCTGTTTTTT
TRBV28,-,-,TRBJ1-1,CASSRWDFRENTEAFF,TGTGCCAGCAGCAGGTGGGATTTTAGGGAAAACACTGAAGCTTTCTTT
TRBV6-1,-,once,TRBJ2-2,CASSDREGRGELFF,TGTGCCAGCAGTGACAGGGAAGGACGCGGGGAGCTGTTTTTT
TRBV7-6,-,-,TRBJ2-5,CASSLGVGVETQYF,TGTGCCAGCAGCTTAGGTGTAGGGGTTGAGACCCAGTACTTC
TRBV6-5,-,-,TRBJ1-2,CASSRRIQGYTF,TGTGCCAGCAGTAGACGGATTCAAGGCTACACCTTC
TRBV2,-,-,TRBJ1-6,CASINRAVTYNSPLHF,TGTGCCAGCATCAACAGGGCTGTCACCTATAATTCACCCCTCCACTTT
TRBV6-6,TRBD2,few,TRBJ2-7,CASSYRGGTYEQYF,TGTGCCAGCAGTTACAGGGGAGGGACCTACGAGCAGTACTTC
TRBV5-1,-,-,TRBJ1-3,CASSLEGVSGNTIYF,TGCGCCAGCAGCTTGGAAGGGGTGTCTGGAAACACCATATATTTT
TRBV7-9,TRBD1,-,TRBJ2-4,CASSLVGTGNIQYF,TGTGCCAGCAGCTTAGTAGGGACAGGGAACATTCAGTACTTC
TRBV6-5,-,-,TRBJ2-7,CASRSLASEQYF,TGTGCCAGCAGATCTCTAGCATCGGAGCAGTACTTC
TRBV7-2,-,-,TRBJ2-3,CASAVGGLPTDTQYF,TGTGCCAGCGCTGTCGGGGGGCTCCCCACAGATACGCAGTATTTT
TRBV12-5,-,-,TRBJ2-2,CASGLKVGAAGELFF,TGTGCTAGTGGTTTGAAGGTCGGGGCCGCCGGGGAGCTGTTTTTT
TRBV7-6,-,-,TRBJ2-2,CASSQTTGPNTGELFF,TGTGCCAGCAGCCAAACCACAGGTCCGAACACCGGGGAGCTGTTTTTT
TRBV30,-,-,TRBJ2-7,CAWSPLTNYYEQYF,TGTGCCTGGAGTCCACTGACAAACTACTACGAGCAGTACTTC
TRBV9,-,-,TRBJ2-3,CASSVATGITDTQYF,TGTGCCAGCAGCGTAGCTACAGGGATCACAGATACGCAGTATTTT
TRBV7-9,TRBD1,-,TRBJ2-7,CASSLREGQGTVEQYF,TGTGCCAGCAGCTTAAGAGAGGGACAGGGAACAGTCGAGCAGTACTTC
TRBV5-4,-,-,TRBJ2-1,CASSSAAGPDSYNEQFF,TGTGCCAGCAGCTCGGCGGCAGGGCCTGACTCCTACAATGAGCAGTTCTTC
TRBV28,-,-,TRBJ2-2,CASSSPGTNTGELFF,TGTGCCAGCAGTTCCCCGGGGACGAACACCGGGGAGCTGTTTTTT
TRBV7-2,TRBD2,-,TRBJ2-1,CASSLLRSGGPGVNEQFF,TGTGCCAGCAGCTTACTTAGGTCGGGAGGGCCGGGAGTAAATGAGCAGTTCTTC
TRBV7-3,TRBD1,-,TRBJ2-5,CASSAGTGARETQYF,TGTGCCAGCAGCGCCGGGACAGGGGCACGAGAGACCCAGTACTTC
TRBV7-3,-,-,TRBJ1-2,CASSPRQGYGYTF,TGTGCCAGCAGCCCCCGGCAGGGTTATGGCTACACCTTC
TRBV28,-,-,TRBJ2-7,CASGSEQYF,TGTGCCAGCGGCTCCGAGCAGTACTTC
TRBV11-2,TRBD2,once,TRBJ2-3,CASSWTSGPRDTQYF,TGTGCCAGCAGCTGGACTAGCGGGCCACGAGATACGCAGTATTTT
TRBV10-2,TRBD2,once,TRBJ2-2,CASSWGTSINAGELFF,TGCGCCAGCAGTTGGGGGACTAGCATAAACGCCGGGGAGCTGTTTTTT
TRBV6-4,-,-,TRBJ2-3,CASSDRGSTDTQYF,TGTGCCAGCAGTGACAGGGGCAGCACAGATACGCAGTATTTT
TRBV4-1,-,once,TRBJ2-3,CASSQEGTRTGDTQYF,TGCGCCAGCAGCCAAGAAGGGACTAGGACAGGGGATACGCAGTATTTT
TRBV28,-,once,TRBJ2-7,CASSSSREQYF,TGTGCCAGCAGTTCGAGTCGCGAGCAGTACTTC
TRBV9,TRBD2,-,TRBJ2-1,CASSASRLAGEYSNEQFF,TGTGCCAGCAGCGCATCACGACTAGCGGGAGAATATAGCAATGAGCAGTTCTTC
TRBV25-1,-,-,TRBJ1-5,CASSGSHNQPQHF,TGTGCCAGCTCAGGTTCCCACAATCAGCCCCAGCATTTT
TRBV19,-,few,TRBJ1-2,CASSIEGTFNYGYTF,TGTGCCAGTAGTATAGAGGGCACCTTCAACTATGGCTACACCTTC
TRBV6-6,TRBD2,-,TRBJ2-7,CASNSGTSGPEQYF,TGTGCCAGCAACTCCGGGACTAGCGGGCCCGAGCAGTACTTC
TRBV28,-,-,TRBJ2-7,CASTWTESSYEQYF,TGTGCCAGCACATGGACAGAGAGCTCCTACGAGCAGTACTTC
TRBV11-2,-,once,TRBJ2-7,CASSLLGASYEQYF,TGTGCCAGCAGCTTGCTTGGGGCGTCCTACGAGCAGTACTTC
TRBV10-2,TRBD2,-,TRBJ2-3,CASSEGSGGTDTQYF,TGCGCCAGCAGTGAAGGTAGCGGGGGCACAGATACGCAGTATTTT
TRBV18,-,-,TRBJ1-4,CASSPLGGWTTNEKLFF,TGTGCCAGCTCACCACTGGGCGGGTGGACAACTAATGAAAAACTGTTTTTT
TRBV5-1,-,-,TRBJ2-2,CASSLRTSNTGELFF,TGCGCCAGCAGCTTAAGAACCTCGAACACCGGGGAGCTGTTTTTT
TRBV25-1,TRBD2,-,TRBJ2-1,CASSDRSGGVNEQFF,TGTGCCAGCAGTGATAGGAGCGGGGGAGTCAATGAGCAGTTCTTC
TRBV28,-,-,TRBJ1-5,CASSPLGGQPQHF,TGTGCCAGCAGTCCTCTGGGGGGTCAGCCCCAGCATTTT
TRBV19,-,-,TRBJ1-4,CASSPHRRGDEKLFF,TGTGCCAGTAGTCCTCATCGACGGGGAGATGAAAAACTGTTTTTT
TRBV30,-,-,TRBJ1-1,CAWSVYGRGQAFF,TGTGCCTGGAGTGTATACGGTCGGGGGCAAGCTTTCTTT
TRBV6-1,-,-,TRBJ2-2,CASSEIGALRDTGELFF,TGTGCCAGCAGTGAAATAGGGGCCCTTCGAGACACCGGGGAGCTGTTTTTT
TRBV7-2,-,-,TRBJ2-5,CASSPGRDRETQYF,TGTGCCAGCAGCCCCGGACGGGATCGGGAGACCCAGTACTTC
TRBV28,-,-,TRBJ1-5,CASSLMGGGQPQHF,TGTGCCAGCAGCCTTATGGGGGGGGGTCAGCCCCAGCATTTT
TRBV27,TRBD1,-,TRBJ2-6,CATPDRSQEDSGANVLTF,TGTGCCACCCCGGACAGGTCGCAAGAGGACTCCGGGGCCAACGTCCTGACTTTC
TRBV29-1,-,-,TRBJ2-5,CSVVFGAGPQETQYF,TGCAGCGTTGTTTTCGGTGCGGGTCCCCAAGAGACCCAGTACTTC
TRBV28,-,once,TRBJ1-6,CASRRTVGSYNSPLHF,TGTGCCAGCAGAAGGACGGTCGGCTCCTATAATTCACCCCTCCACTTT
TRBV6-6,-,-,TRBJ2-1,CASSFDRIYYNEQFF,TGTGCCAGCAGTTTTGACAGGATTTACTACAATGAGCAGTTCTTC
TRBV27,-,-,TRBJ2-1,CASRISSNNEQFF,TGTGCCAGCAGGATAAGCTCCAACAATGAGCAGTTCTTC
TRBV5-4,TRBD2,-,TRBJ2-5,CASSLVGRTQETQYF,TGTGCCAGCAGCTTGGTCGGGAGGACCCAAGAGACCCAGTACTTC
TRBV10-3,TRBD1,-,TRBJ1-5,CATSDRGGNQPQHF,TGTGCCACCTCCGACAGGGGGGGCAATCAGCCCCAGCATTTT